This TCR beta chain comes out of a study of cytomegalovirus exposure and HLA in healthy donors. In the case of this clone: Its cognate antigen is unknown.

V shed 4 bases, J shed 4 bases, and the junction held 4 bases outside the gene matches. The CDR3 covers 16 residues. From germline, CDR1 is MNHNS and CDR2 SASEGT. Notes on the study in general: Across donors, most TCRs were seen rarely, yet some public ones were widespread. Data from an earlier analysis indicated that most TCR beta V segments were productive either about 87% or about 30% of the time. Within a later analysis, the majority of CMV-associated TCR beta chains appeared HLA-restricted.

The PCR had 60 Vbeta and 13 Jbeta primers. The data were produced by immunoSEQ multiplex PCR, yet TCRdb's version contains in-frame clones alone and is incomplete. The table includes roughly 180,000 clones, roughly 77% detected once. The specimen was PBMCs. This TCR was sampled from a woman in her thirties or forties in good health and CMV-seropositive. The chain has TRBV6-1 and TRBJ2-2, with 12 bases aligning to TRBD2. CDR3 residues: CASSVLTSGSTGELFF. The CDR3 DNA reads TGTGCCAGCAGTGTCTTGACTAGCGGGAGCACCGGGGAGCTGTTTTTT.